What follows are 30 T cell receptor beta chains derived from one specimen sequenced in a study of cytomegalovirus exposure and HLA in healthy donors. Use of 60 Vbeta and 13 Jbeta primers characterized the PCR. The data were produced by immunoSEQ multiplex PCR, yet TCRdb's version contains in-frame clones alone and is incomplete. The sample has some 150,000 clones; about 83% are singletons. Material for sequencing was PBMCs. All receptors derive from a woman aged 40 to 55 in good health and CMV-seronegative.

This clone showed up just once. A read error may produce the germline difference seen at one junction end. J is TRBJ2-7 and V is TRBV6-5; D is unresolved. Germline loops: CDR1 MNHEY, CDR2 SVGAGI. This CDR3 comprises 14 residues. In DNA, the CDR3 is TGTGCCAGCAGTTACTCCTATTACGGGTACGGGCAGTACTTC. Residues: CASSYSYYGYGQYF.

This sequence joins TRBV5-4 and TRBJ2-1, with D possibly matching TRBD1 (6 bases). The CDR3 is 13 amino acids. The germline gives CDR1 SGHNT, CDR2 YYREEE (reference sequence). V was trimmed by 0 bases and J by 9 bases, leaving 10 bases between them. The CDR3 DNA sequence: TGTGCCAGCAGCTTGGACGGGGACACTGAGCAGTTCTTC. This gives the protein CASSLDGDTEQFF.

The V call is TRBV5-6, the J call TRBJ1-4; D is perhaps TRBD1 (5 bases). From germline, CDR1 is SGHDT and CDR2 YYEEEE. The CDR3 runs to 15 residues. V lost 4 bases and J lost 3, with 13 bases in between. Written as DNA, the CDR3 is TGTGCCAGCAGCCCCGGGGGGTTCGCTAATGAAAAACTGTTTTTT. This translates into CASSPGGFANEKLFF. The full variable domain, in which reference TRBV5-6 and TRBJ1-4 provide the parts outside the CDR3, is DAGVTQSPTHLIKTRGQQVTLRCSPKSGHDTVSWYQQALGQGPQFIFQYYEEEERQRGNFPDRFSGHQFPNYSSELNVNALLLGDSALYLCASSPGGFANEKLFFGSGTQLSVL.

The chain recombines TRBV5-1 with TRBJ2-5; 11 bases are a match to TRBD2. The trim removed 4 bases at V and 4 bases at J, leaving 3 bases unmatched. The CDR3 is 14 amino acids. Germline-derived CDR1 and CDR2 are SGHRS and YFSETQ. DNA of the CDR3: TGCGCCAGCAGCGAAGGGACTAGCGGAGAGACCCAGTACTTC. Protein: CASSEGTSGETQYF. The whole variable domain, filled in from reference TRBV5-1 and TRBJ2-5, reads KAGVTQTPRYLIKTRGQQVTLSCSPISGHRSVSWYQQTPGQGLQFLFEYFSETQRNKGNFPGRFSGRQFSNSRSEMNVSTLELGDSALYLCASSEGTSGETQYFGPGTRLLVL.

The V gene is TRBV7-9, the J gene TRBJ2-7; 8 nucleotides line up with TRBD1. Germline CDR1 is SEHNR and CDR2 is FQNEAQ (reference sequence). Trimming cost V 4 bases and J 1 base; bases outside gene matches: 6. This CDR3 comprises 15 residues. CDR3 region: CASSSTGGLSYEQYF. CDR3 nucleotide sequence: TGTGCCAGCAGCTCTACAGGGGGGCTATCCTACGAGCAGTACTTC.

The CDR3 bases are TGTGCCAGCAGTTTGGGAGCGAGAGGGAACACTGAAGCTTTCTTT. Protein product: CASSLGARGNTEAFF. The chain uses TRBV28 and TRBJ1-1, with no clear D. V lost 3 bases and J lost 1, with 12 bases in between. CDR1 MDHEN and CDR2 SYDVKM come from the germline V gene. This CDR3 has 15 residues.

The rearrangement joins TRBV6-1 to TRBJ2-5; TRBD2 matches 8 bases. V shed 4 bases and J 5 bases; nucleotides not matched to a gene: 6. This CDR3 is built from 14 residues. CDR1 is MNHNS and CDR2 is SASEGT in the germline V gene. CDR3 in amino acids: CASSAGGAGETQYF. In nucleotides, the CDR3 is TGTGCCAGCAGTGCCGGGGGGGCAGGTGAGACCCAGTACTTC.

Comments on this clone: At one boundary the junction diverges from the germline segment, which might be a read error. This chain uses TRBV7-9 with TRBJ1-2, with D hard to call. The CDR3 contains 13 residues. Per the germline V gene, CDR1 is SEHNR and CDR2 is FQNEAQ (reference sequence). The CDR3 reads CSSSFGANYGYTF. The CDR3 DNA reads TGTTCCAGCAGCTTCGGGGCTAACTATGGCTACACCTTC.

The chain links TRBV28 to TRBJ2-3; 10 bases match TRBD2. This CDR3 comprises 17 residues. The ends lost 5 bases at V and 7 bases at J; junction bases unmatched: 15. From germline, CDR1 is MDHEN and CDR2 SYDVKM. The CDR3 protein is CASSPPGTSAGGNTQYF. CDR3 sequence (DNA): TGTGCCAGCAGTCCCCCAGGGACTAGCGCTGGGGGTAATACGCAGTATTTT.

Comment on this clone: The sample holds other DNA sequences that translate to the same CDR3. The rearrangement uses TRBV30 and TRBJ2-5; weak D call: TRBD1 (6 bases). CDR3 length: 13 residues. V lost 1 base to trimming and J lost 2 bases, with 8 bases between them. The germline gives CDR1 GTSNPN, CDR2 SVGIG (reference sequence). CDR3 protein: CAWSGQGQETQYF. The DNA of the CDR3 is TGTGCCTGGAGTGGTCAGGGGCAAGAGACCCAGTACTTC.

This clone showed up just a few times. This chain uses TRBV30 with TRBJ2-7, with TRBD1 matching over 8 bases. The CDR3 extends over 15 amino acids. The germline V gene has CDR1 GTSNPN and CDR2 SVGIG (reference sequence). Trimming removed 5 bases from V and 3 bases from J; junction bases left unmatched: 12. The CDR3 DNA is TGTGCCTGGGAGAACGACAGGGGAGTACTCTACGAGCAGTACTTC. Translated: CAWENDRGVLYEQYF.

The chain recombines TRBV27 with TRBJ1-5; D uncertain. CDR3 length: 13 residues. Trimming shortened V by 5 bases and J by 6 bases, and 11 bases separated the two germline ends. Germline loops: CDR1 MNHEY, CDR2 SMNVEV (reference sequence). The CDR3 sequence: CASSLGRGQPQHF. CDR3 DNA sequence: TGTGCCAGCAGTCTAGGTCGTGGTCAGCCCCAGCATTTT.

The chain carries TRBV30 and TRBJ1-5, with D perhaps TRBD1 (6 bases). The ends were cut back, 1 base at V and 2 bases at J, with 18 bases in the middle. Looked up from germline, CDR1 is GTSNPN and CDR2 is SVGIG (reference sequence). The CDR3 length is 17 residues. DNA for the CDR3: TGTGCCTGGAGTGCCCCAACAGGGTTCACGGGCAATCAGCCCCAGCATTTT. Encoded protein: CAWSAPTGFTGNQPQHF.

This CDR3 reads CASSSTDRGGTDTQYF. The DNA of the CDR3 is TGTGCCAGCAGCTCCACAGACAGGGGAGGCACAGATACGCAGTATTTT. This chain joins TRBV11-1 and TRBJ2-3; TRBD1 matches at 8 bases. This CDR3 is built from 16 residues. The germline gives CDR1 SGHAT, CDR2 FQDESV (reference sequence). Trimming took 4 bases from V and 1 from J; bases not matched to a gene: 7.

The chain is built from TRBV5-1 and TRBJ2-1, with TRBD1 matching over 9 bases. Germline V gene lookup returns CDR1 SGHRS and CDR2 YFSETQ. This CDR3 comprises 16 residues. The V segment lost 0 bases and the J segment 5 bases; nucleotides outside the gene matches: 6. CDR3 DNA: TGCGCCAGCAGCTTGGGGGACAGGGTGGAGGACAATGAGCAGTTCTTC. Amino acids: CASSLGDRVEDNEQFF.

This clone was detected a few times. This rearrangement joins TRBV27 to TRBJ1-1; TRBD1 might be the D (6 bases). This CDR3 region has 14 residues. The germline gives CDR1 MNHEY, CDR2 SMNVEV (reference sequence). The germline V and J ends were trimmed by 4 bases and 0 bases, with 9 bases remaining between them. CDR3 loop: CASSSQGMNTEAFF. The CDR3 DNA sequence: TGTGCCAGCAGTTCGCAGGGGATGAACACTGAAGCTTTCTTT.

The chain has TRBV2 and TRBJ1-5; no reliable D call. The CDR3 is 14 amino acids. Per the germline V gene, CDR1 is SNHLY and CDR2 is FYNNEI. V shed 1 base and J shed 2 bases, with 6 bases lying between them. The CDR3 DNA is TGTGCCAGCAGTGAAGACAGTCGCAATCAGCCCCAGCATTTT. Protein: CASSEDSRNQPQHF.

The chain couples TRBV19 to TRBJ1-2; D uncertain. V gave up 6 bases and J gave up 3 bases, with 11 bases separating them. Germline CDR1 is LNHDA and CDR2 is SQIVND (reference sequence). This CDR3 has 13 residues. CDR3 sequence reads: CASRPGRDYGYTF. The CDR3 region has the DNA TGTGCCAGTAGACCGGGGAGAGACTATGGCTACACCTTC.

The chain employs TRBV12-5 and TRBJ2-2; perhaps TRBD1 as D (5 bases). From germline, CDR1 is LGHNT and CDR2 FRNRAP. This CDR3 is 12 amino acids long. The V and J ends lost 3 bases and 7 bases respectively, with 6 bases between them. This CDR3 reads CASGLGVGELFF. CDR3 bases: TGTGCTAGTGGTTTAGGGGTCGGGGAGCTGTTTTTT.

The chain is built from TRBV7-8 and TRBJ2-7; 11 positions match TRBD2. The CDR3 sequence is 15 residues long. Germline V gene data show CDR1 as SGHVS and CDR2 as FQNEAQ. J gave up 6 bases and V 1 base, and 5 bases lay outside the gene matches. Here the CDR3 reads CASSLDTSGSPEQYF. The CDR3 DNA is TGTGCCAGCAGCTTAGATACTAGCGGGAGTCCCGAGCAGTACTTC.

The genes are TRBV9 and TRBJ1-2, with 8 nucleotides matching TRBD1. The germline V gene has CDR1 SGDLS and CDR2 YYNGEE. The CDR3 runs 16 residues. V lost 0 bases to trimming and J lost 6 bases; unmatched junction nucleotides: 10. The CDR3 is CASSVGGTGGGNGYTF. CDR3 coding DNA: TGTGCCAGCAGCGTAGGAGGAACAGGGGGAGGAAATGGCTACACCTTC.

The rearrangement links TRBV6-1 to TRBJ1-1; 7 nucleotides agree with TRBD1. There are 11 residues in the CDR3. CDR1 is MNHNS, CDR2 SASEGT, per germline. V trimming: 7 bases; J trimming: 9 bases; junction bases outside the gene matches: 5. The CDR3: CASIETGQAFF. As DNA, the CDR3 is TGTGCCAGCATCGAGACAGGGCAAGCTTTCTTT.

This rearrangement joins TRBV27 to TRBJ2-7; the D gene is possibly TRBD2 (7 bases). Germline assignment: CDR1 MNHEY and CDR2 SMNVEV (reference sequence). The CDR3 extends over 16 amino acids. V lost 0 bases and J lost 3, with 15 bases in between. The CDR3 bases are TGTGCCAGCAGTTTATCGAGCGGGACACGGGACTACGAGCAGTACTTC. It encodes CASSLSSGTRDYEQYF.

The CDR3 DNA follows: TGTGCCATCAGTGCCGGAAACAGCGGTTACGAGCAGTACTTC. Translated: CAISAGNSGYEQYF. The gene calls are TRBV10-3 and TRBJ2-7, with D maybe TRBD2 (5 bases). This CDR3 spans 14 amino acids. V was cut by 4 bases and J by 4 bases, with 14 bases left in between. CDR1 and CDR2 (germline): ENHRY, SYGVKD.

The rearrangement uses TRBV29-1 and TRBJ1-2; 7 bases fit TRBD1. The CDR3 spans 16 residues. Trimming took 0 bases from V and 5 from J; bases not matched to a gene: 12. From germline, CDR1 is SQVTM and CDR2 ANQGSEA. CDR3 DNA sequence: TGCAGCGTTGAAGATCGGAGGGCACAGGGGCTTTATGGCTACACCTTC. Translated: CSVEDRRAQGLYGYTF. The entire variable domain, with the rest obtained from reference TRBV29-1 and TRBJ1-2, is as follows: SAVISQKPSRDICQRGTSLTIQCQVDSQVTMMFWYRQQPGQSLTLIATANQGSEATYESGFVIDKFPISRPNLTFSTLTVSNMSPEDSSIYLCSVEDRRAQGLYGYTFGSGTRLTVV.

V usage is TRBV6-6 and J usage is TRBJ1-5; 11 bases line up with TRBD1. Germline V lookup: CDR1 MNHNY, CDR2 SVGAGI (reference sequence). The trim removed 6 bases at V and 7 bases at J, leaving 5 bases unmatched. The CDR3 spans 14 residues. CDR3: CASRAGQGEQPQHF. The CDR3 region has the DNA TGTGCCAGCAGGGCGGGACAGGGGGAACAGCCCCAGCATTTT.

V gene TRBV27 combines with J gene TRBJ2-7, with D tentatively TRBD1 (5 bases). CDR3 length: 15 amino acids. The V gene's germline CDR1 is MNHEY and CDR2 SMNVEV (reference sequence). The germline V and J ends were trimmed by 10 bases and 1 base, with 20 bases remaining between them. CDR3 sequence: CATQGRFQGSYEQYF. Here the CDR3 DNA reads TGTGCCACCCAGGGCCGGTTTCAGGGATCCTACGAGCAGTACTTC.

The genes are TRBV5-1 and TRBJ2-3, with 7 nucleotides matching TRBD2. The CDR3 runs to 15 residues. The V gene end was trimmed by 0 bases and the J gene end by 1 base; junction bases not matched to a gene: 2. CDR1 and CDR2 from the germline V gene are SGHRS and YFSETQ. CDR3 bases: TGCGCCAGCAGCTTGGCCAGCGGGGGCACAGATACGCAGTATTTT. As protein: CASSLASGGTDTQYF.

The rearrangement links TRBV5-1 to TRBJ2-1; D uncertain. The CDR3 length is 13 residues. V was shortened by 1 base and J by 10 bases, with 12 bases between the two germline ends. Germline loops: CDR1 SGHRS, CDR2 YFSETQ. CDR3 nucleotide sequence: TGCGCCAGCAGCTTGTCTCGAGCCAACGAGCAGTTCTTC. Translated, it gives CASSLSRANEQFF. Supplemented by reference TRBV5-1 and TRBJ2-1, the full variable domain reads KAGVTQTPRYLIKTRGQQVTLSCSPISGHRSVSWYQQTPGQGLQFLFEYFSETQRNKGNFPGRFSGRQFSNSRSEMNVSTLELGDSALYLCASSLSRANEQFFGPGTRLTVL.

The chain uses TRBV27 and TRBJ1-1; D gene ambiguous. Trimming cost V 5 bases and J 6 bases, with 16 bases left between them. The CDR3 loop spans 14 amino acids. Germline V lookup: CDR1 MNHEY, CDR2 SMNVEV (reference sequence). The CDR3 protein is CASSPGGPTSEAFF. The DNA for the CDR3 is TGTGCCAGCAGTCCTGGAGGACCTACCTCTGAAGCTTTCTTT.